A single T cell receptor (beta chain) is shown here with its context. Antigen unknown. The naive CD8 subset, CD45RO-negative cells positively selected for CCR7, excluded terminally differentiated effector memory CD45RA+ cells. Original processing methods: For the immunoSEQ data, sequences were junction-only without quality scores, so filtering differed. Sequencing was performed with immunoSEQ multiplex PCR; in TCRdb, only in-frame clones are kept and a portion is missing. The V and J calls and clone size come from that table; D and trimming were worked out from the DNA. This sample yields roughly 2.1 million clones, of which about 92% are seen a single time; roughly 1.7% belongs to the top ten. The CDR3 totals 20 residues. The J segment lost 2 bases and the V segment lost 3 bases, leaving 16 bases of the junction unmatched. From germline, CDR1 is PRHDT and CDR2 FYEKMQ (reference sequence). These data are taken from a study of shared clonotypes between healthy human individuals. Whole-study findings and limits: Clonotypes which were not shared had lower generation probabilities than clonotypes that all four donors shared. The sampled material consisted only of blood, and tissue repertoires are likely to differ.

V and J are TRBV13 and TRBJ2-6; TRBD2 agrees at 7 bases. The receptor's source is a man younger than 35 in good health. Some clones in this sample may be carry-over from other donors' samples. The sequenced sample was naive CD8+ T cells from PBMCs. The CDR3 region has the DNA TGTGCCAGCAGCTTTCTTACATCGGGGGGAGAGGTCGCTGGGGCCAACGTCCTGACTTTC. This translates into CASSFLTSGGEVAGANVLTF. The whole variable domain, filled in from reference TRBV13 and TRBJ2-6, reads AAGVIQSPRHLIKEKRETATLKCYPIPRHDTVYWYQQGPGQDPQFLISFYEKMQSDKGSIPDRFSAQQFSDYHSELNMSSLELGDSALYFCASSFLTSGGEVAGANVLTFGAGSRLTVL.